The T cell receptor (beta chain) described here comes from a study of T cells in Graves' hyperthyroidism and ophthalmopathy. Broader study findings: Ophthalmopathy got predicted by the model a median roughly 6.4 months before its onset. Most thyroid clonotypes with frequency above 0.001 were detected in blood.

Amplified TCR beta CDR3 regions came from RNA transcripts. During a first-round RT-PCR of the TCR CDR3, the HTBI primer set was used. TCRdb re-derived calls from the multiplex PCR reads in MiXCR, one entry per CDR3 protein. The sample has 350,000 to 400,000 distinct CDR3 sequences; less than 20% are singletons. Looked up from germline, CDR1 is SGHRS and CDR2 is YFSETQ. There are 16 residues in the CDR3. Details on this clonotype: Antigen: not known. At one boundary the junction diverges from the germline segment, which might be a read error.

The sequenced sample consisted of blood. The gene calls are TRBV5-1 and TRBJ2-1; 7 positions match TRBD1. The TCR sequence derives from a young man with Graves' ophthalmopathy. DNA for the CDR3: TGTGCCAGCAGCTTACTGGGACAGCGCCGCTACAATGAGCAGTTCTTC. It encodes CASSLLGQRRYNEQFF.